The present TCR beta chain was sequenced within a study of OX40 agonist ivuxolimab in advanced cancers. Study-wide results and limits: Low levels of normalized T-cell clonal expansion also appeared in some nonresponders.

Comment on this clone: The antigen is unknown.

Using immunoSEQ multiplex PCR, the repertoire was profiled, and TCRdb retains in-frame clones only, with some absent. The sample includes approximately 80,000 clones, approximately 85% of them seen just once. Trimming took 3 bases from V and 5 from J, leaving 15 bases between them. This CDR3 is built from 14 residues. The germline V gene encodes CDR1 SGHNT and CDR2 YYREEE (reference sequence). The V gene is TRBV5-4, the J gene TRBJ2-7; D is possibly TRBD2 (6 bases). The origin of this receptor is an adult with an advanced solid tumor such as melanoma, head and neck, liver or kidney cancer. Sequences were derived from CD4+ or CD8+ T cells sorted from blood, sampled in a trial of the OX40 agonist ivuxolimab. CDR3 amino acids: CASSSGGKKNEQYF. CDR3 bases: TGTGCCAGCAGCTCAGGCGGGAAAAAGAACGAGCAGTACTTC.